This T cell receptor beta chain was captured in a study of Ad26.COV2.S vaccination and SARS-CoV-2 variants. In the case of this clone: Its target is unknown.

The study, taken as a whole, reports: Similar non-spike TCR breadth was observed in recipients of vaccine and of placebo.

The CDR3 contains 11 residues. Trimming cost V 11 bases and J 6 bases, with 12 bases left between them. Germline values: CDR1 ENHRY, CDR2 SYGVKD. Using immunoSEQ multiplex PCR, the repertoire was profiled, and TCRdb retains in-frame clones only, with some absent. Of approximately 480,000 clones listed, roughly 85% were seen once; the top ten hold 10% to 15%. The treatment denotes: some 19 received Ad26.COV2.S at low or high dose, single or two shots; a few received placebo; per-sample allocation not given. The samples date from day 63 after the first vaccine or placebo injection. The receptor comes from a person aged 18 to 65 who received the Ad26.COV2.S COVID-19 vaccine or a placebo. The chain uses TRBV10-3 and TRBJ2-3; D is ambiguous. The sequenced sample was peripheral blood, obtained in a trial of Ad26.COV2.S vaccine versus placebo. In DNA, the CDR3 is TGTGCCCTCGAGACAACCGATACGCAGTATTTT. Protein: CALETTDTQYF.